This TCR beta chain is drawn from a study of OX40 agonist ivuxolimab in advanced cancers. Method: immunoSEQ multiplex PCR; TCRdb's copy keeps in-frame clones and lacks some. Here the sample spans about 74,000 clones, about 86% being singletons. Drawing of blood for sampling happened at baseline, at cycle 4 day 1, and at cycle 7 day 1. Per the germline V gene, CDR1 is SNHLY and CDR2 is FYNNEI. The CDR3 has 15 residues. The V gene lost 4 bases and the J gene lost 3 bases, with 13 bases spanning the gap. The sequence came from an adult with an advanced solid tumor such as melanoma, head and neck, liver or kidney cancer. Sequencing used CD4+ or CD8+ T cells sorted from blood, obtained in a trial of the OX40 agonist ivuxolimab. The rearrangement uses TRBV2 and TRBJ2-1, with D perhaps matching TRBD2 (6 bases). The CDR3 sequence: CASSVARRGYNEQFF. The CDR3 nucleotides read TGTGCCAGCAGTGTGGCACGGAGGGGCTACAATGAGCAGTTCTTC. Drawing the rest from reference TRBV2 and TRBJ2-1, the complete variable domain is EPEVTQTPSHQVTQMGQEVILRCVPISNHLYFYWYRQILGQKVEFLVSFYNNEISEKSEIFDDQFSVERPDGSNFTLKIRSTKLEDSAMYFCASSVARRGYNEQFFGPGTRLTVL.